This T cell receptor (beta chain) appears in the sequencing data of a study of glioma-infiltrating T cells after dendritic cell vaccination. On the study more broadly: Monocyte-derived dendritic cells, cultured less than 8 days with IL-4 and GM-CSF, were pulsed with autologous tumor lysate. Overall study findings and caveats: Complete blood and tumor specimen sets were limited to few patients.

As regards this clone: As yet, its antigen is unknown.

Isocitrate dehydrogenase mutation was absent in all glioblastoma patients. PBMC were collected before vaccination, two weeks after the third vaccination, and at progression. Profiled with immunoSEQ multiplex PCR; TCRdb holds only in-frame clones, not every one. Of roughly 96,000 clones in the sample, roughly 83% were seen once. Germline V lookup: CDR1 DFQATT, CDR2 SNEGSKA (reference sequence). The CDR3 spans 11 residues. V was clipped by 5 bases and J by 10 bases, with 12 bases between them. This sample comprised blood, obtained before dendritic cell vaccination. This clonotype was sampled from a human donor with glioblastoma. The V gene is TRBV20-1, the J gene TRBJ2-1; TRBD2 is a possible D gene (6 bases). The CDR3, as DNA: TGCAGTGCTCTAGGACTAATCGAGCAGTTCTTC. Translating gives CSALGLIEQFF.